This TCR beta chain stems from a study of T cell responses to AZD1222 COVID-19 vaccine. Overall study: The analysis combined second doses at about 4 or about 12 weeks. Study-level results: Dominant CD4 TCR responses targeted spike regions 160-218 and 743-854.

Assay used: immunoSEQ multiplex PCR; TCRdb lists only in-frame clones, some missing. The repertoire holds fewer than 120,000 clones, 88% seen once, with 1.5% to 2% in the top ten. On this clone itself: Its antigen is not known.

V was trimmed by 0 bases and J by 4 bases, leaving 13 bases between them. CDR1 and CDR2 from the germline V gene are SGHRS and YFSETQ. The CDR3 is made up of 16 amino acids. The sequenced sample was peripheral blood, obtained on day 0 of AZD1222 vaccination. The chain joins TRBV5-1 to TRBJ2-2; D may correspond to TRBD1 or TRBD2 (5 bases each). The origin of this receptor is an adult in good health. CDR3 region: CASSLGDRPGTGELFF. The CDR3, as DNA: TGCGCCAGCAGCTTGGGGGACCGACCGGGCACCGGGGAGCTGTTTTTT.